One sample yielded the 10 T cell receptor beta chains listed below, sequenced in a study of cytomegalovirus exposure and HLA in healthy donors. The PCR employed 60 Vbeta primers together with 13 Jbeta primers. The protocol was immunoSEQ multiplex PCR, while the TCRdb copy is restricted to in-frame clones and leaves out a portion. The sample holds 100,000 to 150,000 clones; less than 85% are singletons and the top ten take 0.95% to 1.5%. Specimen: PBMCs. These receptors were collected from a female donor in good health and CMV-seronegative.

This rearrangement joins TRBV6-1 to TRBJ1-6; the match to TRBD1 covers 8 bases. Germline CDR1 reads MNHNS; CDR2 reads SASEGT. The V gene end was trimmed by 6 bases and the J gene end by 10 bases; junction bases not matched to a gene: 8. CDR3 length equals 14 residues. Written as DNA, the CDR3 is TGTGCCAGCAGCAGGAGACAGGGGAACTCACCCCTCCACTTT. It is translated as CASSRRQGNSPLHF.

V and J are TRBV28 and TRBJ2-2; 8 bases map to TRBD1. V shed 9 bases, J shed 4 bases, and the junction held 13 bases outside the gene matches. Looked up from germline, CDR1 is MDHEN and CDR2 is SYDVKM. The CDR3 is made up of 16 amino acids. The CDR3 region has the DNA TGTGCCAGTTCTTACACCGGGACAGGAATCACCGGGGAGCTGTTTTTT. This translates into CASSYTGTGITGELFF. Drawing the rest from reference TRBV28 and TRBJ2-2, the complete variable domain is DVKVTQSSRYLVKRTGEKVFLECVQDMDHENMFWYRQDPGLGLRLIYFSYDVKMKEKGDIPEGYSVSREKKERFSLILESASTNQTSMYLCASSYTGTGITGELFFGEGSRLTVL.

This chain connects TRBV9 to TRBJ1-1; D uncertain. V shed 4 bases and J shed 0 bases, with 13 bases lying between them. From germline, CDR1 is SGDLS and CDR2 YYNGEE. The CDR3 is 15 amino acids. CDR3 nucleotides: TGTGCCAGCAGCCTCACAGACCGAATGAACACTGAAGCTTTCTTT. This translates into CASSLTDRMNTEAFF.

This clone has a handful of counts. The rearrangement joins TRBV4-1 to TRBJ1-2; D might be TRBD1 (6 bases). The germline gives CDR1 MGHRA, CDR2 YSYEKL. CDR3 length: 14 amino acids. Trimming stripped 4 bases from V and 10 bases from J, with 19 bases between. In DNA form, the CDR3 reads TGCGCCAGCAGCCCACAGGGTTTCACCTTAGACTACACCTTC. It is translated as CASSPQGFTLDYTF.

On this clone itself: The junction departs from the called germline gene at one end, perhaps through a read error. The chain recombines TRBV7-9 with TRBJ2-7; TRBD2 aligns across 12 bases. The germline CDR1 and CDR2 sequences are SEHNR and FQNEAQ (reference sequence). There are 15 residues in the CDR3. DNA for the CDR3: TGTTCCAGCAGCTTCGGACTAGCGGGAACCTACGAGCAGTACTTC. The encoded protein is CSSSFGLAGTYEQYF.

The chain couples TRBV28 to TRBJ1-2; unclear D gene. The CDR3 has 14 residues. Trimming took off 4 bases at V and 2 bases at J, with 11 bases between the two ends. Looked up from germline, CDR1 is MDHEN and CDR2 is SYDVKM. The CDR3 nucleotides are TGTGCCAGCAGTTCGGCGGTGATGAACTATGGCTACACCTTC. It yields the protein CASSSAVMNYGYTF.

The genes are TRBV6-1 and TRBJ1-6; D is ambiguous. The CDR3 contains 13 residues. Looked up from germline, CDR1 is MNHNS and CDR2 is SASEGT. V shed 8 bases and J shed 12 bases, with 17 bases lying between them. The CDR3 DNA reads TGTGCCAGCTTAATTACAGCCCCAGGACCCCTCCACTTT. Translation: CASLITAPGPLHF.

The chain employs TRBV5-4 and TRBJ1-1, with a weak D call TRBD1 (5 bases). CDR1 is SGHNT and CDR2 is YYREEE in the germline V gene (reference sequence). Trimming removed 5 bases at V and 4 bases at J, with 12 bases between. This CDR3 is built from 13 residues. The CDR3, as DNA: TGTGCCAGCAGTTGGTCAGGGTTCACTGAAGCTTTCTTT. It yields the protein CASSWSGFTEAFF.

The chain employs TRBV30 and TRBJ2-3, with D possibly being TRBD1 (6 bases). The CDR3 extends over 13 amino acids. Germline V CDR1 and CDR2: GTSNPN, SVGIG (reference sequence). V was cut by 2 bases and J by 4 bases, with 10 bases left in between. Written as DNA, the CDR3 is TGTGCCTGGAGTCGGAAGGGGGCAGATACGCAGTATTTT. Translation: CAWSRKGADTQYF. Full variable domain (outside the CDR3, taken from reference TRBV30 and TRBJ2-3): SQTIHQWPATLVQPVGSPLSLECTVEGTSNPNLYWYRQAAGRGLQLLFYSVGIGQISSEVPQNLSASRPQDRQFILSSKKLLLSDSGFYLCAWSRKGADTQYFGPGTRLTVL.

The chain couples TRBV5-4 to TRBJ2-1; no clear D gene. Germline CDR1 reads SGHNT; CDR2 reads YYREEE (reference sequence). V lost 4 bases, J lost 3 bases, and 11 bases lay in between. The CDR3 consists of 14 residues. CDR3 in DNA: TGTGCCAGCAGCCCCGGAGCGAGCTACAATGAGCAGTTCTTC. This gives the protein CASSPGASYNEQFF.